Listed below are T cell receptor beta chains from one sample, sequenced in a study of blood T cell repertoires in COVID-19. TCRdb's table, derived via immunoSEQ multiplex PCR, lists solely in-frame clones and lacks some. In the table there are about 100,000 clones, about 84% of which are singletons. The specimen was peripheral blood. These receptors all stem from a man aged 60 to 75 with acute or convalescent COVID-19. Each CDR3 is given with its conserved first and last residue. A D gene is named only where the DNA matches it firmly. Size values are once, few and many counts, or a class for expanded clones, and some rows have none.

V: TRBV9
D: -
J: TRBJ1-4
size: -
CDR3: CASSVLPYNNEKLFF
DNA: TGTGCCAGCAGCGTCCTTCCGTATAATAATGAAAAACTGTTTTTT

V: TRBV10-3
D: TRBD2
J: TRBJ2-1
size: -
CDR3: CAISTSGSNEQFF
DNA: TGTGCCATCAGCACTAGCGGGAGCAATGAGCAGTTCTTC

V: TRBV2
D: -
J: TRBJ1-2
size: -
CDR3: CASSFEQGAYGYTF
DNA: TGTGCCAGCAGTTTTGAACAGGGTGCCTATGGCTACACCTTC

V: TRBV7-2
D: -
J: TRBJ2-7
size: once
CDR3: CASSFTGFSYEQYF
DNA: TGTGCCAGCAGCTTTACAGGGTTCTCCTACGAGCAGTACTTC

V: TRBV6-1
D: -
J: TRBJ1-1
size: -
CDR3: CASSEANGANTEAFF
DNA: TGTGCCAGCAGTGAAGCCAACGGAGCGAACACTGAAGCTTTCTTT

V: TRBV14
D: TRBD2
J: TRBJ2-7
size: -
CDR3: CASSQETGTSGMYEQYF
DNA: TGTGCCAGCAGCCAAGAGACCGGGACTAGCGGGATGTACGAGCAGTACTTC

V: TRBV19
D: TRBD2
J: TRBJ2-2
size: -
CDR3: CASRPRLAWFSGTGELFF
DNA: TGTGCCAGTAGACCTAGACTAGCGTGGTTTAGTGGAACCGGGGAGCTGTTTTTT

V: TRBV7-2
D: TRBD2
J: TRBJ2-1
size: -
CDR3: CASSFPTSGGGASYNEQFF
DNA: TGTGCCAGCAGCTTTCCAACTAGCGGGGGGGGAGCCTCCTACAATGAGCAGTTCTTC

V: TRBV6-2/TRBV6-3
D: TRBD1
J: TRBJ1-6
size: -
CDR3: CASSYHKPGQGTSPLHF
DNA: TGTGCCAGCAGTTACCACAAACCGGGACAGGGGACTTCACCCCTCCACTTT

V: TRBV30
D: -
J: TRBJ1-2
size: -
CDR3: CAWRGGSPYGYTF
DNA: TGTGCCTGGAGGGGGGGAAGTCCCTATGGCTACACCTTC

V: TRBV2
D: -
J: TRBJ1-6
size: -
CDR3: CASSVQGARDSPLHF
DNA: TGTGCCAGCAGTGTTCAAGGGGCTCGTGATTCACCCCTCCACTTT

V: TRBV6-2/TRBV6-3
D: TRBD1
J: TRBJ1-1
size: -
CDR3: CASSYGQAGMNTEAFF
DNA: TGTGCCAGCAGTTACGGACAGGCGGGGATGAACACTGAAGCTTTCTTT

V: TRBV5-1
D: TRBD2
J: TRBJ2-1
size: -
CDR3: CASSFSGSGSNEQFF
DNA: TGCGCCAGCAGTTTCAGCGGGAGTGGTTCCAATGAGCAGTTCTTC

V: TRBV6-5
D: TRBD1
J: TRBJ1-2
size: -
CDR3: CASTPRDRATYGYTF
DNA: TGTGCCAGCACCCCCCGGGACAGGGCCACCTATGGCTACACCTTC

V: TRBV19
D: -
J: TRBJ1-1
size: few
CDR3: CASSIVVGSVGAFF
DNA: TGTGCCAGTAGTATAGTTGTGGGGAGCGTCGGAGCTTTCTTT

V: TRBV7-6
D: TRBD2
J: TRBJ2-2
size: -
CDR3: CASSIGTSPTGELFF
DNA: TGTGCCAGCAGCATTGGGACTAGCCCAACCGGGGAGCTGTTTTTT

V: TRBV2
D: TRBD1
J: TRBJ1-2
size: -
CDR3: CASSEVTGTGGSYTF
DNA: TGTGCCAGCAGTGAAGTAACCGGGACAGGGGGAAGCTACACCTTC

V: TRBV19
D: -
J: TRBJ1-3
size: -
CDR3: CASSFGDPGAIYF
DNA: TGTGCCAGTAGTTTCGGGGACCCGGGGGCCATATATTTT

V: TRBV14
D: -
J: TRBJ2-7
size: -
CDR3: CASSQQTGDTYEQYF
DNA: TGTGCCAGCAGCCAACAAACAGGCGATACCTACGAGCAGTACTTC

V: TRBV24-1
D: TRBD1
J: TRBJ2-2
size: -
CDR3: CATSEQRDRANTGELFF
DNA: TGTGCCACCAGTGAACAACGGGACAGGGCGAACACCGGGGAGCTGTTTTTT

V: TRBV6-5
D: -
J: TRBJ1-4
size: -
CDR3: CASRGIGEKLFF
DNA: TGTGCCAGCCGAGGGATAGGGGAAAAACTGTTTTTT

V: TRBV18
D: -
J: TRBJ2-7
size: once
CDR3: CASSSTYEQYF
DNA: TGTGCCAGCTCATCTACCTACGAGCAGTACTTC

V: TRBV27
D: TRBD2
J: TRBJ2-7
size: -
CDR3: CASSPFRPTSGGFEQYF
DNA: TGTGCCAGCAGTCCATTCCGCCCGACTAGCGGGGGTTTCGAGCAGTACTTC

V: TRBV6-5
D: -
J: TRBJ2-7
size: -
CDR3: CASSFTASYEQYF
DNA: TGTGCCAGCAGTTTTACAGCATCCTACGAGCAGTACTTC

V: TRBV4-3
D: -
J: TRBJ1-6
size: few
CDR3: CASSLNQGHNSPLHF
DNA: TGCGCCAGCAGCTTAAATCAGGGGCATAATTCACCCCTCCACTTT

V: TRBV18
D: TRBD1
J: TRBJ2-2
size: -
CDR3: CASTGQGANTGELFF
DNA: TGTGCCAGCACGGGACAGGGAGCCAACACCGGGGAGCTGTTTTTT

V: TRBV29-1
D: TRBD1
J: TRBJ2-7
size: -
CDR3: CSVMLGTGVWAYEQYF
DNA: TGCAGCGTGATGCTCGGGACAGGGGTTTGGGCCTACGAGCAGTACTTC

V: TRBV6-5
D: TRBD2
J: TRBJ2-5
size: once
CDR3: CASSETSAPQETQYF
DNA: TGTGCCAGCAGCGAGACTAGCGCGCCTCAAGAGACCCAGTACTTC

V: TRBV7-2
D: -
J: TRBJ1-1
size: -
CDR3: CASSLSLAGTEAFF
DNA: TGTGCCAGCAGCTTAAGTCTTGCCGGCACTGAAGCTTTCTTT

V: TRBV5-6
D: TRBD2
J: TRBJ2-6
size: -
CDR3: CASSFFAGGLPGANVLTF
DNA: TGTGCCAGCAGCTTCTTCGCGGGGGGGCTCCCTGGGGCCAACGTCCTGACTTTC

V: TRBV5-1
D: -
J: TRBJ1-1
size: -
CDR3: CASSHTTNTEAFF
DNA: TGCGCCAGCAGCCATACAACGAACACTGAAGCTTTCTTT

V: TRBV5-4
D: -
J: TRBJ1-1
size: -
CDR3: CASSLVQGSTEAFF
DNA: TGTGCCAGCAGCTTGGTTCAGGGTAGCACTGAAGCTTTCTTT

V: TRBV6-5
D: TRBD1
J: TRBJ1-2
size: -
CDR3: CASSYGRQGKNYGYTF
DNA: TGTGCCAGCAGTTATGGGAGACAGGGGAAGAACTATGGCTACACCTTC

V: TRBV3-1/TRBV3-2
D: TRBD1
J: TRBJ2-7
size: -
CDR3: CASSPPTGEIYEQYF
DNA: TGTGCCAGCAGCCCCCCGACAGGGGAAATCTACGAGCAGTACTTC

V: TRBV3-1/TRBV3-2
D: -
J: TRBJ2-5
size: -
CDR3: CASSLRLRGFETQYF
DNA: TGTGCCAGCAGCCTGAGACTAAGGGGGTTTGAGACCCAGTACTTC

V: TRBV29-1
D: -
J: TRBJ1-1
size: -
CDR3: CSVAGVGATEAFF
DNA: TGCAGCGTTGCGGGGGTAGGGGCCACTGAAGCTTTCTTT

V: TRBV18
D: -
J: TRBJ1-6
size: -
CDR3: CASSGQYSPLHF
DNA: TGTGCCAGCTCAGGACAATATTCACCCCTCCACTTT

V: TRBV11-2
D: -
J: TRBJ2-5
size: -
CDR3: CAAREGETQYF
DNA: TGTGCCGCGAGGGAAGGAGAGACCCAGTACTTC

V: TRBV11-2
D: -
J: TRBJ1-1
size: -
CDR3: CASSLAADTKQAFF
DNA: TGTGCCAGCAGCTTAGCGGCAGACACCAAACAAGCTTTCTTT

V: TRBV15
D: TRBD2
J: TRBJ2-5
size: -
CDR3: CAASTSGGSETQYF
DNA: TGTGCCGCGTCAACTAGCGGGGGGTCAGAGACCCAGTACTTC

V: TRBV3-1/TRBV3-2
D: -
J: TRBJ2-1
size: -
CDR3: CASSQVGAQQFF
DNA: TGTGCCAGCAGCCAAGTTGGGGCCCAGCAGTTCTTC

V: TRBV6-2/TRBV6-3
D: TRBD1
J: TRBJ2-4
size: -
CDR3: CASSLARTGKNIQYF
DNA: TGTGCCAGCAGCCTAGCCCGGACAGGGAAAAACATTCAGTACTTC

V: TRBV27
D: -
J: TRBJ1-1
size: -
CDR3: CASSLSLGAWTEAFF
DNA: TGTGCCAGCAGTTTATCGTTGGGGGCCTGGACTGAAGCTTTCTTT

V: TRBV11-2
D: -
J: TRBJ2-7
size: once
CDR3: CASSLGQGTYEQYF
DNA: TGTGCCAGCAGCTTAGGGCAGGGGACCTACGAGCAGTACTTC

V: TRBV11-3
D: -
J: TRBJ2-1
size: -
CDR3: CASSLERGFYNEQFF
DNA: TGTGCCAGCAGCTTAGAACGGGGGTTCTACAATGAGCAGTTCTTC

V: TRBV6-2/TRBV6-3
D: -
J: TRBJ2-3
size: once
CDR3: CASSWESDTQYF
DNA: TGTGCCAGCAGTTGGGAGTCAGATACGCAGTATTTT

V: TRBV29-1
D: -
J: TRBJ2-5
size: -
CDR3: CSAKQGKQETQYF
DNA: TGCAGCGCGAAACAGGGAAAACAAGAGACCCAGTACTTC

V: TRBV12-3/TRBV12-4
D: -
J: TRBJ1-5
size: -
CDR3: CASSLSLNQPQHF
DNA: TGTGCCAGCAGTTTATCCCTGAATCAGCCCCAGCATTTT

V: TRBV25-1
D: TRBD1
J: TRBJ1-3
size: -
CDR3: CASSAPGTGVTGNTIYF
DNA: TGTGCCAGCAGTGCCCCCGGGACAGGGGTAACTGGAAACACCATATATTTT